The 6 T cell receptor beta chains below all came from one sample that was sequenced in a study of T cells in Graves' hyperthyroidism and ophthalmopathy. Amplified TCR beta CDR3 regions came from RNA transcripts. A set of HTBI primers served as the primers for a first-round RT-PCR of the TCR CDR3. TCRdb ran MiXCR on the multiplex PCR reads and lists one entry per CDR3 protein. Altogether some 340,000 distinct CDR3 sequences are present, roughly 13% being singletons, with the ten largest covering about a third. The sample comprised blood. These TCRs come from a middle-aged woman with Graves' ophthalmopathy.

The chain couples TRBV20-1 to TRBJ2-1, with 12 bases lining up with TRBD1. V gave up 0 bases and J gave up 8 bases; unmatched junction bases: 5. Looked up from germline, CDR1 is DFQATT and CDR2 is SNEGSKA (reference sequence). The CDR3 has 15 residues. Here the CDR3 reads CSARDLGTGGDEQFF. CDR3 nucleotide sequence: TGCAGTGCTAGAGATCTCGGGACAGGGGGCGATGAGCAGTTCTTC.

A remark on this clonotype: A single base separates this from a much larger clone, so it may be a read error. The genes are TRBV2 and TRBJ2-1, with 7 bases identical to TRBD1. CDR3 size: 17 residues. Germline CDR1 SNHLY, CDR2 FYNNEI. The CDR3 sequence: CASRTSPTGFGYNDQFF. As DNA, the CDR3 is TGTGCCAGCAGGACGAGCCCGACAGGGTTTGGATACAATGACCAGTTCTTC.

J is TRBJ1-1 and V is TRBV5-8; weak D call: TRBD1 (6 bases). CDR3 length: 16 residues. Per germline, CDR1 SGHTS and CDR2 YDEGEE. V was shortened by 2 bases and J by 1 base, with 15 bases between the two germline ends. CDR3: CASSLLFGTTNTEAFF. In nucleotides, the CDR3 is TGTGCCAGCAGCTTATTATTCGGGACAACGAACACTGAAGCTTTCTTT.

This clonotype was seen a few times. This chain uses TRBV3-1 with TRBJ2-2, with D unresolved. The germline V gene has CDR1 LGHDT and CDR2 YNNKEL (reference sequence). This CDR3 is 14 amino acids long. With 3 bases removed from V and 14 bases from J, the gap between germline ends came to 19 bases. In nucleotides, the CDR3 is TGTGCCAGCAGCCAGGACCCTTCGCGTGGGCACCTGTTTTTT. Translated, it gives CASSQDPSRGHLFF.

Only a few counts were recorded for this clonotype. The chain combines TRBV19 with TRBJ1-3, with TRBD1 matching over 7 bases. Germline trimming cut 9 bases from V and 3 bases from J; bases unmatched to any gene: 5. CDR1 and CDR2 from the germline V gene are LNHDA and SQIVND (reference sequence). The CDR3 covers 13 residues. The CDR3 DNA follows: TGTGCCAGCTACAGGGGAAGTGGAAACACCATATATTTT. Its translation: CASYRGSGNTIYF.

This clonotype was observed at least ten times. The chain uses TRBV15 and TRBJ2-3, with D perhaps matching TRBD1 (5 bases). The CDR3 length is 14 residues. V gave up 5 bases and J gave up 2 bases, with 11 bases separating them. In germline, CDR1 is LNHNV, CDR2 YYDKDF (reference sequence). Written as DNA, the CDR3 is TGTGCCACCAGCCAGACAGCATCCACAGATACGCAGTATTTT. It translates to CATSQTASTDTQYF.